This TCR beta chain is drawn from a study of cytomegalovirus exposure and HLA in healthy donors. Whole-study context: Unique TCR beta sequences numbering fewer than 130 million came from approximately 180 million T cells in an earlier analysis.

Use of 60 Vbeta and 13 Jbeta primers characterized the PCR. The method was immunoSEQ multiplex PCR; TCRdb's version includes in-frame clones alone and lacks a portion of them. The sample shows around 100,000 clones, roughly 79% of them seen only once. Unrecorded immune exposure was likely among donors, who were nominally healthy when sampled. Details on this clone: Its antigen is as yet unknown.

Study-wide results and caveats: The records held CMV serostatus as the only immune exposure information. Earlier analysis yielded a pattern in which most TCR beta V segments were productive about 90% or about 30% of the time.

The CDR3 runs to 16 residues. J gave up 7 bases and V 10 bases, and 16 bases lay outside the gene matches. Germline-derived CDR1 and CDR2 are MDHEN and SYDVKM. The sequencing sample was made of PBMCs. The sequence was collected from a woman aged 35 to 49 in good health and CMV-seronegative. This chain links TRBV28 with TRBJ1-6; 7 positions agree with TRBD1. CDR3 protein: CATHFFRDSNNSPLHF. The CDR3 DNA is TGTGCCACTCACTTTTTCCGGGACAGCAACAATTCACCCCTCCACTTT.